The next 15 T cell receptor beta chains were all read from a single sample in a study of cytomegalovirus exposure and HLA in healthy donors. The study ran its PCR with 60 Vbeta and 13 Jbeta primers. Clones were read by immunoSEQ multiplex PCR, and TCRdb kept only the in-frame ones, dropping some. The sample records about 140,000 clones, 70% to 85% being singletons. The material sequenced was PBMCs. The receptors were sampled from a woman in her 40s in good health and CMV-seronegative.

The chain is built from TRBV19 and TRBJ1-1; D ambiguous. CDR1 and CDR2 from the germline V gene are LNHDA and SQIVND (reference sequence). V was trimmed by 2 bases and J by 1 base, leaving 5 bases between them. The CDR3 is made up of 13 amino acids. The CDR3 coding sequence is TGTGCCAGTAGTATATACGGGAACACTGAAGCTTTCTTT. Translating it yields CASSIYGNTEAFF.

The chain joins TRBV4-1 to TRBJ2-1, with TRBD2 matching over 7 bases. V gave up 2 bases and J gave up 6 bases; unmatched junction bases: 10. Germline CDR1 is MGHRA and CDR2 is YSYEKL. The CDR3 is 16 amino acids. The DNA for the CDR3 is TGCGCCAGCAGCCAACCGGAGCGGGAAAAGGGCAATGAGCAGTTCTTC. Residues: CASSQPEREKGNEQFF.

The chain recombines TRBV2 with TRBJ1-5; D unresolved. The germline gives CDR1 SNHLY, CDR2 FYNNEI. The CDR3 has 16 amino acids. Trimming cost V 8 bases and J 3 bases, with 20 bases left between them. This CDR3 reads CASARGGSAFNQPQHF. CDR3 bases: TGTGCCAGCGCCCGGGGAGGGTCAGCCTTCAATCAGCCCCAGCATTTT.

This clone was observed a single time. The chain carries TRBV28 and TRBJ1-1; D remains ambiguous. Germline lookup yields CDR1 MDHEN and CDR2 SYDVKM. The CDR3 is made up of 15 amino acids. Between the trimmed V and J ends, which lost 2 bases and 4 bases, there was a span of 14 bases. The CDR3 nucleotides read TGTGCCAGCAGTTTACGTGCAGGATCCTTCACTGAAGCTTTCTTT. Translation gives CASSLRAGSFTEAFF. Together with reference TRBV28 and TRBJ1-1, the CDR3 gives the full variable domain: DVKVTQSSRYLVKRTGEKVFLECVQDMDHENMFWYRQDPGLGLRLIYFSYDVKMKEKGDIPEGYSVSREKKERFSLILESASTNQTSMYLCASSLRAGSFTEAFFGQGTRLTVV.

This clone has only a few counts. The chain carries TRBV6-6 and TRBJ2-7; tentatively, D is TRBD1 (6 bases). This CDR3 comprises 14 residues. Germline V gene lookup returns CDR1 MNHNY and CDR2 SVGAGI (reference sequence). The V and J ends lost 1 base and 1 base respectively, with 8 bases between them. CDR3: CASSYLTGSYEQYF. The DNA of the CDR3 is TGTGCCAGCAGTTACTTGACAGGTTCCTACGAGCAGTACTTC.

This clone was seen more than once but under ten times. The chain joins TRBV4-3 to TRBJ2-6; D remains unclear. The V and J ends lost 0 bases and 3 bases respectively, with 12 bases between them. The CDR3 contains 17 residues. Germline assignment: CDR1 LGHNA and CDR2 YSLEER. The CDR3 spells CASSQDSRNVGANVLTF. CDR3 in DNA: TGCGCCAGCAGCCAAGATTCCAGGAACGTTGGGGCCAACGTCCTGACTTTC.

This clone was found once. This chain uses TRBV14 with TRBJ2-6, with D possibly TRBD2 on 6 matching bases. CDR3 length: 21 amino acids. V dropped 0 bases and J dropped 0 bases, with 21 bases sitting between them. Germline-derived CDR1 and CDR2 are SGHDN and FVKESK. The CDR3 sequence: CASSQDNVEVIGGSGANVLTF. CDR3 DNA sequence: TGTGCCAGCAGCCAAGATAATGTAGAAGTTATCGGGGGCTCTGGGGCCAACGTCCTGACTTTC.

V usage is TRBV6-5 and J usage is TRBJ1-2; 7 bases are a match to TRBD1. V was pared by 7 bases and J by 5 bases, with 13 bases of the junction left unmatched. CDR1 is MNHEY, CDR2 SVGAGI, per germline. CDR3 size: 15 residues. In DNA form, the CDR3 reads TGTGCCAGCACCCTGACAGGGTCCCTGGAGTATGGCTACACCTTC. The encoded protein is CASTLTGSLEYGYTF.

The chain is built from TRBV6-6 and TRBJ1-3; D unresolved. V was clipped by 4 bases and J by 3 bases, with 13 bases between them. The CDR3 extends over 15 amino acids. Germline V gene data show CDR1 as MNHNY and CDR2 as SVGAGI (reference sequence). The CDR3 nucleotides are TGTGCCAGCAGTTCCCCATCCCGGGATGGAAACACCATATATTTT. Protein: CASSSPSRDGNTIYF.

V usage is TRBV6-6 and J usage is TRBJ2-7; TRBD2 might be the D (5 bases). CDR3 length: 14 amino acids. From germline, CDR1 is MNHNY and CDR2 SVGAGI (reference sequence). V was pared by 2 bases and J by 3 bases, with 11 bases between. The CDR3: CASSYGPEDYEQYF. In nucleotides, the CDR3 is TGTGCCAGCAGTTACGGTCCGGAGGACTACGAGCAGTACTTC.

This chain links TRBV6-6 with TRBJ1-2; D might be TRBD1 (5 bases). The V gene's germline CDR1 is MNHNY and CDR2 SVGAGI (reference sequence). The CDR3 has 14 amino acids. Trimming removed 7 bases at V and 4 bases at J, with 16 bases between. For the CDR3, the DNA is TGTGCCAGCACCGCACTACAGGCCACCTATGGCTACACCTTC. Its protein is CASTALQATYGYTF.

The chain carries TRBV11-3 and TRBJ2-1, with 9 bases fitting TRBD2. The germline V gene encodes CDR1 SGHNT and CDR2 YENEEA. There are 15 residues in the CDR3. Trimming cost V 4 bases and J 7 bases; bases outside gene matches: 8. The CDR3 bases are TGTGCCAGCAGCTATGTAGCGGGAGTTAGTAATGAGCAGTTCTTC. This codes for CASSYVAGVSNEQFF.

The chain links TRBV19 to TRBJ1-5; 10 positions agree with TRBD1. CDR1 and CDR2 from the germline V gene are LNHDA and SQIVND (reference sequence). V was clipped by 7 bases and J by 11 bases; unmatched bases: 11. The CDR3 has 14 amino acids. The CDR3 DNA reads TGTGCCAGTACTCACGGGACAGGGGAATCAGCCCAGCATTTT. It yields the protein CASTHGTGESAQHF.

This chain joins TRBV7-9 and TRBJ1-5; tentatively, D is TRBD1 (5 bases). The CDR3 sequence is 14 residues long. Germline V gives CDR1 SEHNR, CDR2 FQNEAQ (reference sequence). Trimming cost V 5 bases and J 5 bases, with 13 bases left between them. The chain's CDR3 is CASSPPTVDQPQHF. The CDR3 DNA is TGTGCCAGCAGCCCCCCGACAGTCGATCAGCCCCAGCATTTT.

The chain recombines TRBV28 with TRBJ1-4, with a weak D call TRBD1 (6 bases). V dropped 3 bases and J dropped 7 bases, with 15 bases sitting between them. The CDR3 has 15 residues. CDR1 is MDHEN and CDR2 is SYDVKM in the germline V gene. CDR3 DNA: TGTGCCAGCAGTTTCTTGGGGGGGGCTGGTGAAAAACTGTTTTTT. Its translation: CASSFLGGAGEKLFF.